The clone carrying this T cell receptor (beta chain) was observed many times. Its antigen is currently unknown. For TCR beta, libraries came from iRepertoire HTBI primers and Arm-PCR of CDR3 regions. Authors' methods: Throughout the samples, researchers identified 55 to 65 TRBV and 12 to 15 TRBJ segments. From the multiplex PCR reads, TCRdb called clonotypes with MiXCR, one entry per CDR3 protein. The V and J calls reflect TCRdb's pipeline rather than the authors' work. Among approximately 400,000 distinct CDR3 sequences listed, around a sixth were seen once. Trimming removed 6 bases at V and 4 bases at J, with 10 bases between. The CDR3 totals 13 residues. Germline V CDR1 and CDR2: MDHEN, SYDVKM. This specimen belongs to a study of regulatory T cells in long-lasting Graves disease. Study context: Under 3 months of antithyroid drugs had been taken by newly diagnosed Graves' patients. Points from the study as a whole: Persistent disease was associated with favored TRBV28 usage and with favored use of TRBJ1-2 and TRBJ2-5.

Time point indicated: newly diagnosed GD, antithyroid drugs for less than 3 months. Preparation of the TCR library used RNA extracted from PBMCs. The TCR comes from a female donor with Graves disease. Sequencing used peripheral blood mononuclear cells (PBMCs), obtained at new diagnosis, from a patient treated with antithyroid drugs. The V call is TRBV28, the J call TRBJ1-5; tentatively, D is TRBD1 (5 bases). In DNA, the CDR3 is TGTGCCAGCAGACAGACAGCAAATCAGCCCCAGCATTTT. This codes for CASRQTANQPQHF.